These 20 T cell receptor beta chains were sequenced from one sample in a study of blood T cell repertoires in COVID-19. Clones were sequenced by immunoSEQ multiplex PCR, and TCRdb holds only the in-frame ones, with some missing. This table has roughly 260,000 clones, approximately 91% appearing once. Sequencing used PBMCs or T cells enriched from blood (not recorded which). These receptors were collected from a human donor in a cohort exposed to, infected with or recovered from COVID-19 (not recorded which). The donor label of this sample is uncertain.

This clone has just a few counts. V gene TRBV2 combines with J gene TRBJ2-1; D is uncertain. Germline-derived CDR1 and CDR2 are SNHLY and FYNNEI. The CDR3 totals 11 residues. Between the trimmed V and J ends, which lost 2 bases and 14 bases, there was a span of 10 bases. The CDR3 sequence: CASSESQLKFF. The CDR3 DNA is TGTGCCAGCAGTGAATCGCAGTTAAAGTTCTTC.

The CDR3 loop is CASSQPGSYEQYF. The CDR3 DNA reads as TGTGCCAGCAGTCAGCCCGGGAGCTACGAGCAGTACTTC. The chain couples TRBV27 to TRBJ2-7; a weak D match, TRBD2 (6 bases). Germline CDR1 is MNHEY and CDR2 is SMNVEV (reference sequence). Deletions cut 5 bases from V and 3 bases from J, with 11 bases between. This CDR3 is built from 13 residues.

CDR3 in DNA: TGTGCCACCAGTGGAACTACACCTAGCACAGATACGCAGTATTTT. Encoded protein: CATSGTTPSTDTQYF. The chain has TRBV24-1 and TRBJ2-3; no clear D. The germline CDR1 and CDR2 sequences are KGHDR and SFDVKD. V was clipped by 5 bases and J by 0 bases, with 11 bases between them. This CDR3 region has 15 residues.

This chain uses TRBV2 with TRBJ1-2; 7 bases line up with TRBD1. Germline V lookup: CDR1 SNHLY, CDR2 FYNNEI. Trimming cost V 5 bases and J 4 bases; bases outside gene matches: 7. The CDR3 spans 14 residues. This chain's CDR3 is CASSTRRDSYGYTF. CDR3 in DNA: TGTGCCAGCAGTACTCGTCGGGACAGCTATGGCTACACCTTC.

The V call is TRBV19, the J call TRBJ1-2, with 12 bases that match TRBD1. CDR3 length equals 16 residues. J was trimmed by 3 bases and V by 5 bases; bases with no gene match: 7. Germline-derived CDR1 and CDR2 are LNHDA and SQIVND (reference sequence). The CDR3 loop reads CASSSPGQGAHYGYTF. CDR3 nucleotide sequence: TGTGCCAGTAGTTCCCCGGGACAGGGGGCCCACTATGGCTACACCTTC.

The chain carries TRBV15 and TRBJ2-6; D is undetermined. CDR1 and CDR2 from the germline V gene are LNHNV and YYDKDF (reference sequence). The CDR3 totals 14 residues. The V end lost 4 bases, the J end lost 0 bases, and 4 bases lay between the germline ends. The CDR3 DNA sequence: TGTGCCACCAGCACAGGCTCTGGGGCCAACGTCCTGACTTTC. Its translation is CATSTGSGANVLTF.

This clone has only one observation. CDR3 sequence: CASSEYQGRPYEQYF. The CDR3 DNA follows: TGCGCCAGCAGTGAGTATCAGGGGCGCCCCTACGAGCAGTACTTC. The V and J genes are TRBV10-2 and TRBJ2-7, with a tentative D call TRBD1 (6 bases). CDR1 WSHSY and CDR2 SAAADI come from the germline V gene. This CDR3 is built from 15 residues. V was pared by 1 base and J by 2 bases, with 12 bases between.

The chain carries TRBV24-1 and TRBJ2-1; 9 positions match TRBD2. This CDR3 contains 16 residues. With V trimmed by 2 bases and J by 4 bases, 5 bases remained unmatched. Germline CDR1 reads KGHDR; CDR2 reads SFDVKD. The CDR3 reads CATSDYLAGQYNEQFF. CDR3 DNA: TGTGCCACCAGTGATTATCTAGCGGGACAATACAATGAGCAGTTCTTC.

The rearrangement joins TRBV19 to TRBJ1-1; TRBD1 matches at 7 bases. V shed 6 bases, J shed 6 bases, and the junction held 4 bases outside the gene matches. Germline V CDR1 and CDR2: LNHDA, SQIVND (reference sequence). CDR3 length equals 12 residues. The CDR3 loop is CASSLQGPEAFF. In DNA form, the CDR3 reads TGTGCCAGTAGCTTACAGGGGCCTGAAGCTTTCTTT.

This chain links TRBV7-9 with TRBJ1-5; possibly TRBD1 for D (6 bases). Between the trimmed V and J ends, which lost 3 bases and 6 bases, there was a span of 12 bases. CDR3 size: 14 residues. Germline V lookup: CDR1 SEHNR, CDR2 FQNEAQ (reference sequence). Here the CDR3 reads CASSLTGGPQPQHF. CDR3 in DNA: TGTGCCAGCAGCTTGACAGGTGGACCTCAGCCCCAGCATTTT.

This rearrangement joins TRBV7-2 to TRBJ1-6, with 11 bases matching TRBD1. J was trimmed by 7 bases and V by 5 bases; bases with no gene match: 7. This CDR3 spans 16 amino acids. Germline CDR1 and CDR2: SGHTA and FQGNSA. The CDR3 spells CASSVRTGGRNSPLHF. In nucleotides, the CDR3 is TGTGCCAGCAGCGTTCGGACAGGGGGCCGAAATTCACCCCTCCACTTT.

In DNA form, the CDR3 reads TGCGCCAGCAGCCTCAGGGGGGCTGGAAACACCATATATTTT. Protein: CASSLRGAGNTIYF. The rearrangement links TRBV5-1 to TRBJ1-3; 7 nucleotides match TRBD1. Germline CDR1 is SGHRS and CDR2 is YFSETQ. This CDR3 comprises 14 residues. J lost 2 bases, V lost 4 bases, and 3 bases had no gene match.

The V call is TRBV30, the J call TRBJ1-5; TRBD1 might be the D (6 bases). This CDR3 region has 14 residues. Trimming cost V 4 bases and J 2 bases, with 12 bases left between them. Germline V gene lookup returns CDR1 GTSNPN and CDR2 SVGIG (reference sequence). CDR3 coding DNA: TGTGCCTGGACAGGGGACGGGGGCAATCAGCCCCAGCATTTT. This translates into CAWTGDGGNQPQHF.

This clone was seen only a few times. The V gene is TRBV4-3, the J gene TRBJ1-6; 7 bases align to TRBD1. Germline CDR1 and CDR2: LGHNA and YSLEER. The length of the CDR3 is 16 residues. With 1 base clipped from V and 9 bases from J, the junction kept 9 bases outside the gene matches. The CDR3 region has the DNA TGCGCCAGCAGCCAAGGGGCGGCAGGGGGAAGTTCACCCCTCCACTTT. This codes for CASSQGAAGGSSPLHF.

This clone was recorded only once. CDR3 nucleotide sequence: TGTGCCAGCAGTCCCTTTAGCGGGGGGACGCAGTATTTT. Its translation is CASSPFSGGTQYF. The chain uses TRBV6-2 or TRBV6-3 and TRBJ2-3, with TRBD2 identical over 10 bases. Trimming cost V 5 bases and J 9 bases; bases outside gene matches: 5. Germline loops: CDR1 MNHEY, CDR2 SVGEGT. The CDR3 covers 13 residues.

This clone was seen once. The chain combines TRBV6-4 with TRBJ1-1; 9 bases match TRBD1. The V gene end was trimmed by 6 bases and the J gene end by 3 bases; junction bases not matched to a gene: 5. Germline CDR1 and CDR2: MRHNA and SNTAGT. The CDR3 runs to 14 residues. The CDR3 region is CASRRTGVDTEAFF. The CDR3, as DNA: TGTGCCAGCAGGCGGACAGGGGTGGACACTGAAGCTTTCTTT.

This rearrangement joins TRBV4-3 to TRBJ1-1; no definite D call. Germline values: CDR1 LGHNA, CDR2 YSLEER. V was clipped by 0 bases and J by 7 bases, with 12 bases between them. This CDR3 region has 14 residues. In DNA, the CDR3 is TGCGCCAGCAGCCAAGATAGGTCCCGGGGTGAAGCTTTCTTT. It specifies CASSQDRSRGEAFF.

This rearrangement joins TRBV2 to TRBJ2-7; D perhaps matches TRBD2 (5 bases). V was clipped by 3 bases and J by 6 bases, with 9 bases between them. From germline, CDR1 is SNHLY and CDR2 FYNNEI. The CDR3 spans 12 residues. CDR3 in amino acids: CASSDRGLEQYF. As DNA, the CDR3 is TGTGCCAGCAGTGATCGAGGGCTCGAGCAGTACTTC.

This clone was seen a handful of times. The rearrangement uses TRBV14 and TRBJ1-2; no clear D gene. V was clipped by 4 bases and J by 6 bases, with 18 bases between them. From germline, CDR1 is SGHDN and CDR2 FVKESK. The CDR3 runs 15 residues. DNA of the CDR3: TGTGCCAGCAGCCCCCTACGAGGGAGACGGGATGGCTACACCTTC. This gives the protein CASSPLRGRRDGYTF.

This chain uses TRBV6-5 with TRBJ2-7, with a possible D match to TRBD1 (7 bases). Germline V gives CDR1 MNHEY, CDR2 SVGAGI. Trimming took 5 bases from V and 1 from J, leaving 15 bases between them. CDR3 length: 15 residues. As DNA, the CDR3 is TGTGCCAGCAGTATACAGGGGACTGGGTCCTACGAGCAGTACTTC. Translating gives CASSIQGTGSYEQYF.